The clone carrying this TCR beta chain has at least ten counts. Its specificity is not known. TCRdb analysed the reads with MiXCR anew, one entry per CDR3 protein. Here the sample spans roughly 190,000 distinct CDR3 sequences, 9.5% being singletons. The entry originates in a study of T cell repertoires in cytomegalovirus infection. From germline, CDR1 is ENHRY and CDR2 SYGVKD. The CDR3 covers 15 residues. The V segment lost 4 bases and the J segment 2 bases; nucleotides outside the gene matches: 5. Study-wide points: Based on cumulative public TCR beta family frequency, carriers of CMV plus the relevant HLA were identified. The ex vivo response showed dominance by HLA-C-restricted CMV-specific TCR beta clonotypes.

The chain joins TRBV10-3 to TRBJ2-7; TRBD2 matches at 10 bases. Sequencing was done on a sample of PBMCs. This receptor was obtained from a human donor in good health (CMV status not recorded). Some clones in this sample may be carry-over from other donors' samples. The CDR3 region has the DNA TGTGCCATCAGTGTCGGGCTAGCGGGAGCCTACGAGCAGTACTTC. Its protein is CAISVGLAGAYEQYF.